These T cell receptor beta chains were read from a single sample in a study of shared T cell receptors in the human thymus. TCRdb keeps only in-frame clones here, not all; method: immunoSEQ multiplex PCR. The sample carries 600,000 or so clones, roughly 86% recorded once. The same specimen was also included in a second study, on human thymus T cells.

Sample: thymocytes. The receptors stem from a boy under two years old with a congenital heart defect. Both conserved end residues are part of each CDR3. The D gene is left open where the match is weak. Only some rows state a clone size, as once, few, many or a class for expanded clones.

CDR3nt: TGCGCCAGCAGCCACTCTCCTAAGAGGGGGTCGGACTCTGGAAACACCATATATTTT
CDR3aa: CASSHSPKRGSDSGNTIYF
abundance: once
j_gene: TRBJ1-3
v_gene: TRBV4-1
d_gene: .

CDR3nt: TGTGCCAGCCAGCAGCGGGTCACAGATACGCAGTATTTT
CDR3aa: CASQQRVTDTQYF
abundance: .
j_gene: TRBJ2-3
v_gene: TRBV27
d_gene: .

CDR3nt: TGCGCCAGCAGCCGTAACCGACAGGGGACCCCGGACCCAGAGACCCAGTACTTC
CDR3aa: CASSRNRQGTPDPETQYF
abundance: .
j_gene: TRBJ2-5
v_gene: TRBV5-1
d_gene: TRBD1

CDR3nt: TGTGCCAGCAGTCACGACAGGGGTACGCAGTATTTT
CDR3aa: CASSHDRGTQYF
abundance: .
j_gene: TRBJ2-3
v_gene: TRBV6-5
d_gene: TRBD1

CDR3nt: TGTGCCAGCCGCCGGACAGGGGGCTCCTACGAGCAGTACTTC
CDR3aa: CASRRTGGSYEQYF
abundance: .
j_gene: TRBJ2-7
v_gene: TRBV27
d_gene: TRBD1

CDR3nt: TGTGCCAGCAGCTCTAGGGGGAGGGCTGGAAACACCATATATTTT
CDR3aa: CASSSRGRAGNTIYF
abundance: .
j_gene: TRBJ1-3
v_gene: TRBV5-6
d_gene: .

CDR3nt: TGCGCCAGCAGCCAACTACAGGCTTACGAGCAGTACTTC
CDR3aa: CASSQLQAYEQYF
abundance: .
j_gene: TRBJ2-7
v_gene: TRBV4-3
d_gene: .

CDR3nt: TGTGCCAGCAGCGTAGAGGCAGGTGGGCGATTAGCCAAAAACATTCAGTACTTC
CDR3aa: CASSVEAGGRLAKNIQYF
abundance: .
j_gene: TRBJ2-4
v_gene: TRBV9
d_gene: .

CDR3nt: TGTGCCAGCAGTAGGGACATCCGCATGAACACTGAAGCTTTCTTT
CDR3aa: CASSRDIRMNTEAFF
abundance: .
j_gene: TRBJ1-1
v_gene: TRBV6-5
d_gene: .

CDR3nt: TGTGCCAGCAGTGGAGTCAGGAGGGGTGAAAAACTGTTTTTT
CDR3aa: CASSGVRRGEKLFF
abundance: .
j_gene: TRBJ1-4
v_gene: TRBV27
d_gene: .

CDR3nt: TGTGCCAGCAGCCCACCCGACAAGGCCTACGAGCAGTACTTC
CDR3aa: CASSPPDKAYEQYF
abundance: .
j_gene: TRBJ2-7
v_gene: TRBV6-5
d_gene: .

CDR3nt: TGTGCCACCAGCTGGTTTGCGGGGGGCGGCAATGAGCAGTTCTTC
CDR3aa: CATSWFAGGGNEQFF
abundance: .
j_gene: TRBJ2-1
v_gene: TRBV15
d_gene: TRBD2

CDR3nt: TGCAGCGTTGCCGACAGCCGCTATGGCTACACCTTC
CDR3aa: CSVADSRYGYTF
abundance: .
j_gene: TRBJ1-2
v_gene: TRBV29-1
d_gene: .

CDR3nt: TGTGCCAGCAGAAAGGGGCTAGCGGGAGGGCCGGGGTCCTACGAGCAGTACTTC
CDR3aa: CASRKGLAGGPGSYEQYF
abundance: .
j_gene: TRBJ2-7
v_gene: TRBV27
d_gene: TRBD2

CDR3nt: TGTGCCAGTAGTATTAGGGGGCTCCAGTACTTC
CDR3aa: CASSIRGLQYF
abundance: .
j_gene: TRBJ2-5
v_gene: TRBV19
d_gene: TRBD1

CDR3nt: TGTGCCAGCAGCTTCCCCCTTCGCAGGGGTCCCCTCTCTGGAAACACCATATATTTT
CDR3aa: CASSFPLRRGPLSGNTIYF
abundance: .
j_gene: TRBJ1-3
v_gene: TRBV7-9
d_gene: .

CDR3nt: TGTGCCAGCAGCCAAGCTACAGGCCTCAATGAGCAGTTCTTC
CDR3aa: CASSQATGLNEQFF
abundance: .
j_gene: TRBJ2-1
v_gene: TRBV4-2
d_gene: .

CDR3nt: TGTGCCAGCAGCCGTTCCCCTGGACAGGGAGCAAAACTGTTTTTT
CDR3aa: CASSRSPGQGAKLFF
abundance: .
j_gene: TRBJ1-4
v_gene: TRBV7-2
d_gene: TRBD1

CDR3nt: TGCGCCAGCAGCCAAGACTCCAGGACAGGCGACAATGAGCAGTTCTTC
CDR3aa: CASSQDSRTGDNEQFF
abundance: .
j_gene: TRBJ2-1
v_gene: TRBV4-3
d_gene: TRBD1

CDR3nt: TGTGCCAGCAGACCCCCGAGACAGGCCATAAATCAGCCCCAGCATTTT
CDR3aa: CASRPPRQAINQPQHF
abundance: .
j_gene: TRBJ1-5
v_gene: TRBV28
d_gene: .

CDR3nt: TGCGCCAGCAGCCATACGAGTCGACCGGGGAGCAATCAGCCCCAGCATTTT
CDR3aa: CASSHTSRPGSNQPQHF
abundance: .
j_gene: TRBJ1-5
v_gene: TRBV23-1
d_gene: .

CDR3nt: TGCGCCAGCAGCCGGGACAGGGATGGATCACCCCTCCACTTT
CDR3aa: CASSRDRDGSPLHF
abundance: .
j_gene: TRBJ1-6
v_gene: TRBV5-1
d_gene: TRBD1

CDR3nt: TGTGCCAGCAGCGTAGGGGGTGGGGCGAAACGATCTGGGGCCAACGTCCTGACTTTC
CDR3aa: CASSVGGGAKRSGANVLTF
abundance: .
j_gene: TRBJ2-6
v_gene: TRBV9
d_gene: .

CDR3nt: TGTGCCAGCAGCTTAGAACTTGGGGGACAAAACTATGGCTACACCTTC
CDR3aa: CASSLELGGQNYGYTF
abundance: once
j_gene: TRBJ1-2
v_gene: TRBV7-6
d_gene: .

CDR3nt: TGTGCCAGCAGACTGATCGGGACTAGCACAGATACGCAGTATTTT
CDR3aa: CASRLIGTSTDTQYF
abundance: .
j_gene: TRBJ2-3
v_gene: TRBV6-5
d_gene: .

CDR3nt: TGTGCCAGCAGACCGACAGGCTTGGGAAACACCATATATTTT
CDR3aa: CASRPTGLGNTIYF
abundance: once
j_gene: TRBJ1-3
v_gene: TRBV5-5
d_gene: .

CDR3nt: TGTGCCAGCAGCGTGGGACAGGGCGAGCCCCAGCATTTT
CDR3aa: CASSVGQGEPQHF
abundance: .
j_gene: TRBJ1-5
v_gene: TRBV9
d_gene: TRBD1

CDR3nt: TGCGCCAGCAGCTACGGACAGGGTTCGGGTGAAGCTTTCTTT
CDR3aa: CASSYGQGSGEAFF
abundance: .
j_gene: TRBJ1-1
v_gene: TRBV5-1
d_gene: TRBD1

CDR3nt: TGCGCCAGCAGCAGCCAGGGGGACAACGGGGAGCTGTTTTTT
CDR3aa: CASSSQGDNGELFF
abundance: .
j_gene: TRBJ2-2
v_gene: TRBV5-1
d_gene: TRBD1

CDR3nt: TGCGCCAGCAGGGGACTAGCGGGAGAGGGAGGTACGCAGTATTTT
CDR3aa: CASRGLAGEGGTQYF
abundance: .
j_gene: TRBJ2-3
v_gene: TRBV10-2
d_gene: TRBD2

CDR3nt: TGTGCCAGCAGTGAGGCCCCGGTGGGTAATGAAAAACTGTTTTTT
CDR3aa: CASSEAPVGNEKLFF
abundance: .
j_gene: TRBJ1-4
v_gene: TRBV28
d_gene: .

CDR3nt: TGTGCCAGTAGTATAGTGGTTACGGCGGATGGCTACACCTTC
CDR3aa: CASSIVVTADGYTF
abundance: once
j_gene: TRBJ1-2
v_gene: TRBV19
d_gene: .

CDR3nt: TGTGCCAGCAGTTCCCCTCGGGGATGGCAAGAGACCCAGTACTTC
CDR3aa: CASSSPRGWQETQYF
abundance: .
j_gene: TRBJ2-5
v_gene: TRBV28
d_gene: .

CDR3nt: TGTGCCAGCAGCACCCTTGGGACAGAAACCTACGAGCAGTACTTC
CDR3aa: CASSTLGTETYEQYF
abundance: .
j_gene: TRBJ2-7
v_gene: TRBV5-4
d_gene: TRBD1

CDR3nt: TGTGCCAGCAGCGCCGATCAGACCTACAATGAGCAGTTCTTC
CDR3aa: CASSADQTYNEQFF
abundance: .
j_gene: TRBJ2-1
v_gene: TRBV6-4
d_gene: .

CDR3nt: TGCAGCGTGGGTCCCGGGACAGGGATGAGAACTGAAGCTTTCTTT
CDR3aa: CSVGPGTGMRTEAFF
abundance: .
j_gene: TRBJ1-1
v_gene: TRBV29-1
d_gene: TRBD1

CDR3nt: TGTGCCAGCAGTTCCCGTTCCCAGAAGAACACTGAAGCTTTCTTT
CDR3aa: CASSSRSQKNTEAFF
abundance: .
j_gene: TRBJ1-1
v_gene: TRBV6-6
d_gene: .

CDR3nt: TGTGCCAGCAGCCAAGTCGATGAGCAGTTCTTC
CDR3aa: CASSQVDEQFF
abundance: .
j_gene: TRBJ2-1
v_gene: TRBV4-2
d_gene: .

CDR3nt: TGTGCCTGGGAGGGCCGGGACAGATCCCAAAAACGGTGCTTC
CDR3aa: CAWEGRDRSQKRCF
abundance: .
j_gene: TRBJ2-7
v_gene: TRBV30
d_gene: TRBD1

CDR3nt: TGTGCCAGCAGTTTAGAGGGCAGCTATGGCTACACCTTC
CDR3aa: CASSLEGSYGYTF
abundance: .
j_gene: TRBJ1-2
v_gene: TRBV27
d_gene: .

CDR3nt: TGTGCCAGCAGCTTGGCCGGGGTGCGGATTAATGAAAAACTGTTTTTT
CDR3aa: CASSLAGVRINEKLFF
abundance: .
j_gene: TRBJ1-4
v_gene: TRBV5-6
d_gene: .

CDR3nt: TGTGCCAGTAGTATTAGGATTGGGGGCCCCAATCAGCCCCAGCATTTT
CDR3aa: CASSIRIGGPNQPQHF
abundance: once
j_gene: TRBJ1-5
v_gene: TRBV19
d_gene: .

CDR3nt: TGTGCCGGCCGGGGGGAAGGGAGTCAGCCCCAGCATTTT
CDR3aa: CAGRGEGSQPQHF
abundance: .
j_gene: TRBJ1-5
v_gene: TRBV27
d_gene: .

CDR3nt: TGTGCCAGCAGCTTGGGGCTGTTGGCTCCCAAAGCGGCCCAGCATTTT
CDR3aa: CASSLGLLAPKAAQHF
abundance: .
j_gene: TRBJ1-5
v_gene: TRBV5-5
d_gene: .

CDR3nt: TGTGCCAGCAGCCAAGGCAACAACTACGAGCAGTACTTC
CDR3aa: CASSQGNNYEQYF
abundance: .
j_gene: TRBJ2-7
v_gene: TRBV14
d_gene: .